This entry is about one T cell receptor beta chain. Antigen specificity is unknown. The germline CDR1 and CDR2 sequences are SNHLY and FYNNEI. V lost 7 bases to trimming and J lost 3 bases, with 18 bases between them. This CDR3 region has 15 residues. This specimen comes from a study of CD8 T cells in Susac syndrome. Study observations and caveats: Clonal expansion was missing from Susac syndrome CD4+ T cell repertoires.

cDNA came from roughly 0.47 to 1 ug RNA primed by random hexamers. Via MiXCR, TCRdb re-called the immunoSEQ multiplex PCR reads, giving one row per CDR3 protein. Of about 190,000 distinct CDR3 sequences listed, around 95% are singletons. TCR beta sequences were obtained from blood CD8+ and CD4+ T cells. Through negative isolation, CD4+ and CD8+ T cells were obtained, while TEMRA cells were enriched using FACS. The TCR comes from a human donor with Susac syndrome. The chain combines TRBV2 with TRBJ2-5; the D call may be TRBD1 or TRBD2 (5 bases each). The sample taken for sequencing was CD4+ T cells from PBMCs. The CDR3 protein is CASTRDGGPKETQYF. The CDR3 DNA follows: TGTGCCAGCACTCGGGACGGCGGCCCCAAAGAGACCCAGTACTTC.